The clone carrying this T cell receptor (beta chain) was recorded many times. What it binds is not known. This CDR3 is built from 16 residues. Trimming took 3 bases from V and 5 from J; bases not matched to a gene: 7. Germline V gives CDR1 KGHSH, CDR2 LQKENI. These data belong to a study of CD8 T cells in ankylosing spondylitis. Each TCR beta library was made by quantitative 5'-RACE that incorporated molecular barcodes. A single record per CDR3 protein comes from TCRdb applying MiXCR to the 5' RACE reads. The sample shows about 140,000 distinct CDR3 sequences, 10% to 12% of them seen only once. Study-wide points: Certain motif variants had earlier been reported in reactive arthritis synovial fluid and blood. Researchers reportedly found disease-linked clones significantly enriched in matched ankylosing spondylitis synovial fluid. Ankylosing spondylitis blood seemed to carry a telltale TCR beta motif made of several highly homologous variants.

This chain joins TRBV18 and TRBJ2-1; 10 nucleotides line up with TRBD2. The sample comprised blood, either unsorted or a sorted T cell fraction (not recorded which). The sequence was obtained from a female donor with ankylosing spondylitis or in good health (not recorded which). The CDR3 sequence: CASSPFTSGTNNEQFF. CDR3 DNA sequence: TGTGCCAGCTCACCTTTCACTAGCGGGACCAACAATGAGCAGTTCTTC. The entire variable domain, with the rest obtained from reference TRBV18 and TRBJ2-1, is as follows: NAGVMQNPRHLVRRRGQEARLRCSPMKGHSHVYWYRQLPEEGLKFMVYLQKENIIDESGMPKERFSAEFPKEGPSILRIQQVVRGDSAAYFCASSPFTSGTNNEQFFGPGTRLTVL.